A single TCR beta chain is shown here with its context. The antigen is not known. Use of 60 Vbeta and 13 Jbeta primers characterized the PCR. The assay was immunoSEQ multiplex PCR, and TCRdb's table has in-frame clones only and misses some. Of some 170,000 clones in the sample, about four fifths are singletons; the top ten hold less than 5%. Those who donated were healthy bone marrow donors. This CDR3 comprises 15 residues. V lost 5 bases, J lost 4 bases, and 16 bases lay in between. From germline, CDR1 is MNHNY and CDR2 SVGAGI (reference sequence). The data were taken from a study of cytomegalovirus exposure and HLA in healthy donors. The study, taken as a whole, reports: The dataset shows that most TCR sequences were rare, while some public TCRs occurred in many donors. The HLA-A and HLA-B alleles of most subjects were reportedly predicted accurately from TCR beta sequences. Roughly even sequencing depth across donors was the assumption behind the presence/absence analyses.

The receptor was isolated from a man aged 45 to 65 in good health and CMV-seropositive. V is TRBV6-6 and J is TRBJ2-3, with D perhaps TRBD1 (6 bases). The specimen sequenced was PBMCs. Here the CDR3 DNA reads TGTGCCAGCAGTAACCGACAGGCGGCGTCAGATACGCAGTATTTT. Amino acid sequence: CASSNRQAASDTQYF.